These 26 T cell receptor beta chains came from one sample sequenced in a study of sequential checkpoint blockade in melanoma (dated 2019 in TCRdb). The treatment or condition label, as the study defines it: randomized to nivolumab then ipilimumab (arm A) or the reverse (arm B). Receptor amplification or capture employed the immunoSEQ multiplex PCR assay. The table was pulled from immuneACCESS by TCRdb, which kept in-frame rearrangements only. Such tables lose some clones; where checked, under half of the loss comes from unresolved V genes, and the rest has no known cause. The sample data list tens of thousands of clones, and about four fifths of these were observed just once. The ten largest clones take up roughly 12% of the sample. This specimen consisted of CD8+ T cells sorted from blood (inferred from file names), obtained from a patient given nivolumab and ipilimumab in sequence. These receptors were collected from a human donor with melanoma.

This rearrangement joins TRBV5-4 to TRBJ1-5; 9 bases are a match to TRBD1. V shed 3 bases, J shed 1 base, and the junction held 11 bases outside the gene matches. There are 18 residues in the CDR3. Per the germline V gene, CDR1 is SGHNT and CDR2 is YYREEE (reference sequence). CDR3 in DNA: TGTGCCAGCAGCTCCACAAAACAGGGGGCTTGGAGCAATCAGCCCCAGCATTTT. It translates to CASSSTKQGAWSNQPQHF.

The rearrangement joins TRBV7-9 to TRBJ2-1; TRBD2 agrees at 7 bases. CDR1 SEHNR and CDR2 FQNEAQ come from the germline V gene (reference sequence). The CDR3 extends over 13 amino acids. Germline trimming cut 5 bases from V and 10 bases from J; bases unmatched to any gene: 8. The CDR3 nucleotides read TGTGCCAGCAGCACCTGGGGGGGAGGCGAGCAGTTCTTC. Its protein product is CASSTWGGGEQFF.

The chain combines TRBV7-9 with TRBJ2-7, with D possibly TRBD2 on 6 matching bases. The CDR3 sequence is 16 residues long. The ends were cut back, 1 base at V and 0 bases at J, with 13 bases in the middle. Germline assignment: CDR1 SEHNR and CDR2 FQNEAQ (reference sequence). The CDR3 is CASSLGLAGSSYEQYF. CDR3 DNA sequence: TGTGCCAGCAGCTTAGGCTTGGCGGGGAGCTCCTACGAGCAGTACTTC.

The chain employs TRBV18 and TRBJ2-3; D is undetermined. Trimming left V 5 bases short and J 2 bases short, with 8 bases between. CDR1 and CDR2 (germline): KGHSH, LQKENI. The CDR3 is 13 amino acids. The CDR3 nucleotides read TGTGCCAGCTCAGAAAGACACACAGATACGCAGTATTTT. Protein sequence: CASSERHTDTQYF. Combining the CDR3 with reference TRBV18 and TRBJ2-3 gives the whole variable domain NAGVMQNPRHLVRRRGQEARLRCSPMKGHSHVYWYRQLPEEGLKFMVYLQKENIIDESGMPKERFSAEFPKEGPSILRIQQVVRGDSAAYFCASSERHTDTQYFGPGTRLTVL.

This CDR3 reads CASSSGGTKGTGTEAFF. In nucleotides, the CDR3 is TGTGCCAGCAGCTCGGGCGGGACGAAGGGTACGGGCACTGAAGCTTTCTTT. V and J are TRBV5-4 and TRBJ1-1; D may be TRBD1 (5 bases). Trimming removed 3 bases from V and 4 bases from J, with 22 bases in between. Germline V CDR1 and CDR2: SGHNT, YYREEE (reference sequence). CDR3 length: 17 residues.

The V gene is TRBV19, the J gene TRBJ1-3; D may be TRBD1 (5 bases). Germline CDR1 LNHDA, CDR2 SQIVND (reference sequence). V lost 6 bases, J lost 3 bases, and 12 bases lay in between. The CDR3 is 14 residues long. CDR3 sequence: CASSPRGDGNTIYF. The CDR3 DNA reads TGTGCCAGTAGCCCTCGGGGGGATGGAAACACCATATATTTT.

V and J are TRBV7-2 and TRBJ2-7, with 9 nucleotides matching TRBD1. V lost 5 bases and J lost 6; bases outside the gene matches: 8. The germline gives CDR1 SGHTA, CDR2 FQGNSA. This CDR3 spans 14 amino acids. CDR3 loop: CASSPQQGASEQYF. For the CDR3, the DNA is TGTGCCAGCAGCCCCCAACAGGGGGCTTCCGAGCAGTACTTC.

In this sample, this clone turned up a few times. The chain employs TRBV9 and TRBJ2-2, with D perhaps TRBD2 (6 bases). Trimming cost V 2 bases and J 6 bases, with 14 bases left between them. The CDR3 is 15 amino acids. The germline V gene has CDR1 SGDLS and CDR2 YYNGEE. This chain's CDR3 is CASSVQGLSPGELFF. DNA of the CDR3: TGTGCCAGCAGCGTCCAAGGACTATCCCCCGGGGAGCTGTTTTTT.

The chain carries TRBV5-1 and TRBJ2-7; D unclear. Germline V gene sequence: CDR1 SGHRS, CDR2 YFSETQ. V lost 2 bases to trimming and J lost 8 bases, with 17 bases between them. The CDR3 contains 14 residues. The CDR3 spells CASSFRPGPEQQYF. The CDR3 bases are TGCGCCAGCAGCTTTCGGCCGGGTCCGGAGCAGCAGTACTTC.

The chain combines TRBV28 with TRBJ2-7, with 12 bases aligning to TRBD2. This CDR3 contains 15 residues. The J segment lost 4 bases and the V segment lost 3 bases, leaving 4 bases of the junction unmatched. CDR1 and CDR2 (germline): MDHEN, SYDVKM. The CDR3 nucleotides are TGTGCCAGCAGTTTTATAACTAGCGGGAGGTACGAGCAGTACTTC. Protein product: CASSFITSGRYEQYF. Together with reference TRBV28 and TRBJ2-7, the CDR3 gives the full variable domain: DVKVTQSSRYLVKRTGEKVFLECVQDMDHENMFWYRQDPGLGLRLIYFSYDVKMKEKGDIPEGYSVSREKKERFSLILESASTNQTSMYLCASSFITSGRYEQYFGPGTRLTVT.

The CDR3 sequence: CASSQSTGRGSTEAFF. The CDR3 DNA follows: TGTGCCAGCAGCCAAAGCACAGGGCGGGGGAGCACTGAAGCTTTCTTT. The chain combines TRBV14 with TRBJ1-1, with D possibly being TRBD1 (6 bases). The germline CDR1 and CDR2 sequences are SGHDN and FVKESK. CDR3 length equals 16 residues. V dropped 2 bases and J dropped 4 bases, with 17 bases sitting between them.

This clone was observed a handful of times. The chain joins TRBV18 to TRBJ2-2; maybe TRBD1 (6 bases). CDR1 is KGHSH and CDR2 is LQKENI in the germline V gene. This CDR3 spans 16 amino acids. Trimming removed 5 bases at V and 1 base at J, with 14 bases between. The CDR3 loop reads CASSSSSDRNTGELFF. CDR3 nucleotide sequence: TGTGCCAGCTCAAGCTCGTCGGACAGGAACACCGGGGAGCTGTTTTTT.

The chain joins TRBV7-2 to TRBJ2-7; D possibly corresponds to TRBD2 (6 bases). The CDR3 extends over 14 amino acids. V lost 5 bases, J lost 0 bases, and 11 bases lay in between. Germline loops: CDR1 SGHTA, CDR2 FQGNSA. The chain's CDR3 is CASSTGARSYEQYF. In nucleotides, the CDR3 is TGTGCCAGCAGCACGGGAGCCCGCTCCTACGAGCAGTACTTC.

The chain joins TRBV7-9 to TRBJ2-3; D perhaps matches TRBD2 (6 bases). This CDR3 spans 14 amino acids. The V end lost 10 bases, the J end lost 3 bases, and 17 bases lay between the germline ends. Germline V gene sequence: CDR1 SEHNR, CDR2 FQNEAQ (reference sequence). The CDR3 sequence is CATRLGGRTDTQYF. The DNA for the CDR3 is TGTGCCACACGTCTGGGAGGTAGGACAGATACGCAGTATTTT.

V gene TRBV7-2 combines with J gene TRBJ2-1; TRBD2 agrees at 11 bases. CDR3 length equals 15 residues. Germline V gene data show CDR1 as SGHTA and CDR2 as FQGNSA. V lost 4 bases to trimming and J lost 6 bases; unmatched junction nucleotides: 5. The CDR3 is CASSSSGLAVNEQFF. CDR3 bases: TGTGCCAGCAGCTCCTCGGGACTAGCGGTCAATGAGCAGTTCTTC.

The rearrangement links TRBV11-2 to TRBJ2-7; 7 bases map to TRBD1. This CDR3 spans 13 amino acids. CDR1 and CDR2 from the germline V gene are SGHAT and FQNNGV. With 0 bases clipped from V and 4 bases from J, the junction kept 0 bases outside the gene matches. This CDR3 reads CASSLDRGYEQYF. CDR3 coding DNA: TGTGCCAGCAGCTTAGACAGGGGGTACGAGCAGTACTTC.

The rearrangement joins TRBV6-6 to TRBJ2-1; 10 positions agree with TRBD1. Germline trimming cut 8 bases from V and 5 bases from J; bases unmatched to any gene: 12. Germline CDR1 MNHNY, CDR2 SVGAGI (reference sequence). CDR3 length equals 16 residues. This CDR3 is CASQARSGQGHNEQFF. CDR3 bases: TGTGCCAGCCAAGCCCGATCGGGACAGGGGCACAATGAGCAGTTCTTC.

The CDR3 bases are TGTGCCAGCAGCTTAGTGTCGGGAGGAGAGCAGTACTTC. Translating gives CASSLVSGGEQYF. The V gene is TRBV11-3, the J gene TRBJ2-7; 7 bases map to TRBD2. The CDR3 is made up of 13 amino acids. The ends lost 1 base at V and 7 bases at J; junction bases unmatched: 4. Germline loops: CDR1 SGHNT, CDR2 YENEEA.

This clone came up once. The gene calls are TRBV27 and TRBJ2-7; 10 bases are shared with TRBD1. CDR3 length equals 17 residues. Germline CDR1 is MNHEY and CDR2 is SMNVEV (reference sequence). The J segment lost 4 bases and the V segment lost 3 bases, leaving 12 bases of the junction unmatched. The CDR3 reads CASSFHTRDRGLYEQYF. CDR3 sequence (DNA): TGTGCCAGCAGTTTTCATACCCGGGACAGGGGACTTTACGAGCAGTACTTC.

The CDR3 bases are TGTGCCAGCAGCCCCCACACAGATACGCAGTATTTT. It specifies CASSPHTDTQYF. V usage is TRBV13 and J usage is TRBJ2-3; no clear D gene. The germline CDR1 and CDR2 sequences are PRHDT and FYEKMQ (reference sequence). The V end lost 5 bases, the J end lost 2 bases, and 5 bases lay between the germline ends. The CDR3 extends over 12 amino acids.

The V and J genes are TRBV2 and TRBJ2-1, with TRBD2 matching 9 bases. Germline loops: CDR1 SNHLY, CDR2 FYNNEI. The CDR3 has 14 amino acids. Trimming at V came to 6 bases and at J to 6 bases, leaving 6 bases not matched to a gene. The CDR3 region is CASRPGGRGNEQFF. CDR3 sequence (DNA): TGTGCCAGCAGACCAGGCGGGAGGGGCAATGAGCAGTTCTTC.

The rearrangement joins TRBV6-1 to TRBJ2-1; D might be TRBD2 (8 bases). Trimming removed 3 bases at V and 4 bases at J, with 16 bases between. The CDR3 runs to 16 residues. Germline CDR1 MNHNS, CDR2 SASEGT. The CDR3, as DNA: TGTGCCAGCAGTGACTTCGGGAGGGGGCAATACAATGAGCAGTTCTTC. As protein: CASSDFGRGQYNEQFF.

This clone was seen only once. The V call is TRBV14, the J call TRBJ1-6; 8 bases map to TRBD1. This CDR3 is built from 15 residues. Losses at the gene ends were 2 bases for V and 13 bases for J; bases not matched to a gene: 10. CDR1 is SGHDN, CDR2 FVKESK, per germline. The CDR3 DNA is TGTGCCAGCAGCCAATCGGACAGGGAGTCTCCCCCCCTCCACTTT. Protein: CASSQSDRESPPLHF.

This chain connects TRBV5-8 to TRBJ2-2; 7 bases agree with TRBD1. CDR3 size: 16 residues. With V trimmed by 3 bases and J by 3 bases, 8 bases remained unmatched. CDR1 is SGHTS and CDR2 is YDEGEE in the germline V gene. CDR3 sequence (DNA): TGTGCCAGCAGCTCCAGGGGGAATACGTACACCGGGGAGCTGTTTTTT. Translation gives CASSSRGNTYTGELFF. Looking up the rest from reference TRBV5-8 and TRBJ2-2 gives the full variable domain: EAGVTQSPTHLIKTRGQQATLRCSPISGHTSVYWYQQALGLGLQFLLWYDEGEERNRGNFPPRFSGRQFPNYSSELNVNALELEDSALYLCASSSRGNTYTGELFFGEGSRLTVL.

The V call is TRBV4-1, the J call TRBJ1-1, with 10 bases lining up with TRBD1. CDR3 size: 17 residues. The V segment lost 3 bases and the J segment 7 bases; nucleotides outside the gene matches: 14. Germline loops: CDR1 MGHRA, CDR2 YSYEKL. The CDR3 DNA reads TGCGCCAGCAGCCAGTCGGACAGGGGGATTCCGGGAGGTGAAGCTTTCTTT. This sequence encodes CASSQSDRGIPGGEAFF.

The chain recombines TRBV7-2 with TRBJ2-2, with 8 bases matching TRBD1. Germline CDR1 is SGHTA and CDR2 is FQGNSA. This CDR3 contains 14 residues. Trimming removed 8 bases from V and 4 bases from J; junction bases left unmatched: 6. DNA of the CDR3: TGTGCCAGCGGACTGGACAGGGCCACCGGGGAGCTGTTTTTT. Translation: CASGLDRATGELFF.